The clone carrying this T cell receptor (beta chain) was counted ten times or more. Breast cancer patients provided tissue from their axillary draining lymph nodes. Germline loops: CDR1 SEHNR, CDR2 FQNEAQ (reference sequence). V lost 3 bases, J lost 7 bases, and 8 bases stayed unmatched. CDR3 size: 14 residues. From the multiplex PCR reads, TCRdb called clonotypes with MiXCR, one entry per CDR3 protein. The sample consists of 150,000 to 200,000 distinct CDR3 sequences, roughly a third of them appearing once. The data originate from a study of breast tumors, draining lymph nodes, adjacent tissues. The sample consisted of axillary lymph node tissue. This TCR was recovered from a female donor with breast cancer. Some clones in this sample may be carry-over from other donors' samples. The chain employs TRBV7-9 and TRBJ1-2, with TRBD1 matching over 7 bases. CDR3 bases: TGTGCCAGCAGCTTCGGACAGGATGAAGGTGGCTACACCTTC. It is translated as CASSFGQDEGGYTF.